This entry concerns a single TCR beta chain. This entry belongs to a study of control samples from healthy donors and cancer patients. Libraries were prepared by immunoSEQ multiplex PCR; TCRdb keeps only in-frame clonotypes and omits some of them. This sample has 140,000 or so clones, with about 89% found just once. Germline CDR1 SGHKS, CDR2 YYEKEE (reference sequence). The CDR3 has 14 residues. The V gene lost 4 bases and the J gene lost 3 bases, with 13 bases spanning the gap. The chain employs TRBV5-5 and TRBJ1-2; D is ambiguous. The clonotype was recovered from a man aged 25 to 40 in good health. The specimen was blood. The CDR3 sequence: CASSPDPSYYGYTF. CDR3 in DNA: TGTGCCAGCAGCCCCGATCCTTCTTACTATGGCTACACCTTC.